This entry is about one TCR beta chain. A junction end diverges from the germline sequence, so it may reflect a read error. Germline V lookup: CDR1 DFQATT, CDR2 SNEGSKA (reference sequence). The CDR3 is 11 amino acids. Sequencing used immunoSEQ multiplex PCR; TCRdb keeps in-frame clones, though not all of them. The sample holds tens of thousands of clones, roughly 84% seen once. This entry comes from a study of control samples from healthy donors and cancer patients. This receptor was identified in a woman in her forties or fifties with lung cancer. The rearrangement joins TRBV20-1 to TRBJ2-3; D may match TRBD1 or TRBD2 (5 bases each). Material for sequencing was PBMCs. For the CDR3, the DNA is TGCAGTGCTAGAATGGGGAGCAGGGAAAATTTT. This gives the protein CSARMGSRENF.